This T cell receptor (beta chain) was found in a study of neoadjuvant anti-PD-1 for oral cavity cancer. Study background: Nivolumab at 3 mg/kg was mostly given biweekly, three to four doses, pre-surgery. Non-progressing patients received a fourth nivolumab dose near day 43, then surgery on days 50-56.

Six replicates per PBMC sample, mostly from roughly 470 ng of genomic DNA. The protocol was immunoSEQ multiplex PCR, while the TCRdb copy is restricted to in-frame clones and leaves out a portion. The repertoire includes about 8,000 clones, approximately 61% of them detected once, and approximately 3.2% sits in the top ten. CDR1 is SGHAT, CDR2 FQNNGV, per germline. The CDR3 is made up of 15 amino acids. J lost 10 bases, V lost 5 bases, and 10 bases had no gene match. Time point: after neoadjuvant nivolumab, at surgical resection. PBMCs were not maintained or expanded in culture before analysis. The clonotype originates from a person between 35 and 79 years old with oral cavity squamous cell carcinoma. The sequencing here drew on PBMCs, taken after nivolumab (anti-PD-1) treatment. The chain combines TRBV11-2 with TRBJ2-1; TRBD2 agrees at 11 bases. The CDR3 DNA is TGTGCCAGCAGCCGAAATAGCGGGGGGGCCGGCGAGCAGTTCTTC. It encodes CASSRNSGGAGEQFF.